This entry features one T cell receptor beta chain sequence. The data derive from a study of blood T cell repertoires in COVID-19. Study in general: Some COVID-19 samples were acute and others convalescent; all came from the United States, Italy and Spain. T cells, B-cell-depleted T cells, or PBMCs provided the cDNA or gDNA that served as material.

Per the original data handling: Amplified reference gene primers provided the basis for estimating nucleated cell counts. The protocol was immunoSEQ multiplex PCR, while the TCRdb copy is restricted to in-frame clones and leaves out a portion. The V and J calls and clone size are taken from that table; D and trimming were inferred from the DNA. Here the sample spans around 200,000 clones, 87% being singletons. The V segment lost 4 bases and the J segment 6 bases; nucleotides outside the gene matches: 13. There are 16 residues in the CDR3. Germline V CDR1 and CDR2: SGHNT, YYREEE (reference sequence). V is TRBV5-4 and J is TRBJ1-2, with 9 positions matching TRBD1. Source material: peripheral blood. This TCR was sampled from a man between 18 and 35 years old with active or convalescent COVID-19. The CDR3 nucleotides read TGTGCCAGCAGCAGGACCGGGACAGGGTATGTCGATGGCTACACCTTC. Amino acids: CASSRTGTGYVDGYTF.